This T cell receptor (beta chain) was identified during a study of OX40 agonist ivuxolimab in advanced cancers. Concerning the study at large: Ivuxolimab was an agonistic, fully human IgG2 monoclonal antibody directed against OX40 (CD134), a costimulatory receptor. Intravenous ivuxolimab was administered to patients every 2 weeks at six dose levels: 0.01, 0.1, 0.3, 1.5, 3 and 10 mg/kg. Among the approximately 50 dose-escalation patients, about 20 had hepatocellular carcinoma, roughly 15 melanoma, 9 renal cell carcinoma and 9 head and neck cancer. In the dose-escalation cohort, around four fifths of patients were male, and the mean age was 60 years with a range of roughly 20 to 85. Patients were allowed to have had prior anti-PD-1, anti-PD-L1 or anti-CTLA-4 therapy, and approximately 43% of the dose-escalation patients had previously received checkpoint inhibitors. Partial responses occurred in three dose-escalation patients, of whom one had hepatocellular carcinoma and two had cutaneous melanoma. Peripheral TCRbeta sequencing aimed to test whether ivuxolimab altered TCR sequence diversity and caused clonal T-cell expansion. The paper covers the monotherapy dose-escalation part of the phase I ivuxolimab trial, which included N of about 56 patients. Here is what the overall study found, with its caveats: At doses of 0.1 to 3.0 mg/kg, clonal expansion of both CD4+ and CD8+ blood T cells was observed from baseline to week 6. Which antigens the clonally expanded peripheral T cells were specific for was not determined. In the 0.1-3.0 mg/kg groups, partial responders were among the patients with the lowest normalized peripheral clonal expansion, particularly in CD8+ T cells. After ivuxolimab, CD8+ T cells had more expanded clones than CD4+ T cells on average. Low levels of normalized T-cell clonal expansion were also seen in some patients who did not respond.

Patients with autoimmune disease history or receiving systemic immunosuppression were excluded from the trial. Peripheral blood for TCR sequencing was drawn from every dose cohort at baseline, at cycle 4 day 1 and at cycle 7 day 1. Samples came from an open-label, multicenter, first-in-human phase I dose-escalation trial of ivuxolimab. Adults with locally advanced or metastatic melanoma, renal cell carcinoma, hepatocellular carcinoma or head and neck squamous cell carcinoma were enrolled in the trial. CD4+ and CD8+ T cells were sorted separately from peripheral blood before TCR sequencing. On this clone: The target of this receptor is not known. It has no much larger one-base neighbor in the sample; base qualities were not kept.

At the junction V is shortened by 6 bases and J by 6 bases; bases outside the gene matches: 9. The germline V gene (reference sequence) gives CDR1 as WNHNN and CDR2 as SYGVQD. Spanning cysteine to phenylalanine, the CDR3 consists of 15 amino acids. This entry keeps only the CDR3 DNA: 45 bases, framed from base 1. To sequence the TCRbeta CDR3 region, genomic DNA was isolated from the sorted cells. The immunoSEQ Assay was used for sequencing of TCRbeta CDR3 regions. The table comes from immuneACCESS by way of TCRdb, which keeps in-frame sequences with V and J called. Part of the clones is missing from these tables; in studies checked, under half for an unresolved V gene and the rest for unknown reasons. This sample lists 75,000 to 95,000 clones; about 90% were detected once. The ten largest clones take up around 0.5% of the sample.

The sequences come from CD4+ or CD8+ T cells sorted from blood, collected in a trial of the OX40 agonist ivuxolimab. The chain was built from TRBV10-1 and TRBJ2-7; 12 bases in the middle match TRBD2. This TCR was sampled from an adult with an advanced solid tumor such as melanoma, head and neck, liver or kidney cancer. The bases read TGCGCCAGCAGCGCGACTAGCGGGAGTGTTAGCGAGCAGTACTTC. This encodes CASSATSGSVSEQYF.